This T cell receptor beta chain was identified during a study of T cell repertoires in cytomegalovirus infection. Study-level points and caveats: There were HLA-C-restricted CMV-specific TCR beta clonotypes dominating the ex vivo response.

The CDR3 sequence is 19 residues long. The V gene end was trimmed by 5 bases and the J gene end by 0 bases; junction bases not matched to a gene: 15. Germline CDR1 and CDR2: MNHEY and SVGAGI. In its sample, this clonotype was seen many times. Its cognate antigen is unknown. TCRdb passed the reads through MiXCR, listing each CDR3 protein once. The data show about 130,000 distinct CDR3 sequences, 7% to 10% seen once. V and J are TRBV6-5 and TRBJ2-3; 9 nucleotides agree with TRBD2. The receptor was isolated from a human donor in good health (CMV status not recorded). Some clones in this sample may be carry-over from other donors' samples. Sequenced: PBMCs. The CDR3 loop is CASSPPVAGVFSSTDTQYF. The CDR3 DNA is TGTGCCAGCAGTCCTCCGGTAGCGGGGGTTTTCTCTAGCACAGATACGCAGTATTTT.